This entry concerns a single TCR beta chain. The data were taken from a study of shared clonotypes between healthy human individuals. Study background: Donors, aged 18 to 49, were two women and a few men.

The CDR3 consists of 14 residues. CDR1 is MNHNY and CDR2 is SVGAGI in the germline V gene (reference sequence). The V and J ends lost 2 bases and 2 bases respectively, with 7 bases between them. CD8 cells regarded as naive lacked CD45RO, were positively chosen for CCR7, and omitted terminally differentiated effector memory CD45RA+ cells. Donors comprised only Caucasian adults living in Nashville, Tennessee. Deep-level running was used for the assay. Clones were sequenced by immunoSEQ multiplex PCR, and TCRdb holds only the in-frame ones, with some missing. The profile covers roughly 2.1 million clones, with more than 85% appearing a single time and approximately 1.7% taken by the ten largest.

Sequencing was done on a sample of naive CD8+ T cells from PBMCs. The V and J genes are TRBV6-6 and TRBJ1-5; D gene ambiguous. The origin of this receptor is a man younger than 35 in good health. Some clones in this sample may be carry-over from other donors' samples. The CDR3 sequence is CASSYTAGNQPQHF. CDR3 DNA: TGTGCCAGCAGTTACACAGCGGGCAATCAGCCCCAGCATTTT.